Presented here are 24 T cell receptor beta chains from one specimen sequenced in a study of cytotoxic CD8 clonotypes in ibrutinib-treated CLL. Method: immunoSEQ multiplex PCR; TCRdb's copy keeps in-frame clones and lacks some. The table lists roughly 200,000 clones, 65% to 80% of them singletons. The material was PBMCs, obtained after 12 months of ibrutinib treatment. The receptors derive from a human donor with chronic lymphocytic leukemia.

V usage is TRBV7-2 and J usage is TRBJ2-3, with TRBD1 as a possible D gene (6 bases). The CDR3 runs to 15 residues. Germline V gene lookup returns CDR1 SGHTA and CDR2 FQGNSA. With 5 bases removed from V and 0 bases from J, the gap between germline ends came to 12 bases. Here the CDR3 reads CASSIDRTSTDTQYF. In nucleotides, the CDR3 is TGTGCCAGCAGCATAGACAGGACTAGCACAGATACGCAGTATTTT.

The V and J genes are TRBV29-1 and TRBJ1-3, with TRBD1 identical over 8 bases. Germline loops: CDR1 SQVTM, CDR2 ANQGSEA. The CDR3 extends over 16 amino acids. Trimming removed 5 bases from V and 0 bases from J; junction bases left unmatched: 9. The CDR3 nucleotides read TGCAGCGTTATCGGGACAGGAGAACCCTCTGGAAACACCATATATTTT. Amino acids: CSVIGTGEPSGNTIYF.

A word on this clone: The same CDR3 arises from other DNA sequences in this sample as well. The chain employs TRBV28 and TRBJ2-7; perhaps TRBD1 as D (6 bases). Per the germline V gene, CDR1 is MDHEN and CDR2 is SYDVKM. V lost 0 bases, J lost 7 bases, and 7 bases lay in between. CDR3 length equals 12 residues. CDR3 sequence: CASSLWRGEQYF. The CDR3 DNA sequence: TGTGCCAGCAGTTTATGGAGGGGGGAGCAGTACTTC.

This rearrangement joins TRBV4-1 to TRBJ1-2; D remains unclear. Trimming left V 1 base short and J 7 bases short, with 16 bases between. CDR1 and CDR2 from the germline V gene are MGHRA and YSYEKL. This CDR3 has 15 amino acids. The CDR3 is CASSQVGGLLGGYTF. CDR3 sequence (DNA): TGCGCCAGCAGCCAAGTGGGAGGGCTTTTGGGTGGCTACACCTTC.

The V and J genes are TRBV20-1 and TRBJ2-7, with a weak D call TRBD2 (5 bases). Germline-derived CDR1 and CDR2 are DFQATT and SNEGSKA (reference sequence). This CDR3 comprises 11 residues. V was cut by 6 bases and J by 6 bases, with 12 bases left in between. CDR3 protein: CSAPLAREQYF. DNA for the CDR3: TGCAGTGCCCCGCTAGCCCGCGAGCAGTACTTC.

The chain couples TRBV11-3 to TRBJ1-1; D is unclear. The CDR3 contains 13 residues. The V gene lost 0 bases and the J gene lost 1 base, with 3 bases spanning the gap. CDR1 SGHNT and CDR2 YENEEA come from the germline V gene. CDR3 DNA: TGTGCCAGCAGCTTAGATTGGAACACTGAAGCTTTCTTT. Residues: CASSLDWNTEAFF.

The rearrangement joins TRBV19 to TRBJ1-1; TRBD1 agrees at 8 bases. Looked up from germline, CDR1 is LNHDA and CDR2 is SQIVND (reference sequence). Losses at the gene ends were 5 bases for V and 1 base for J; bases not matched to a gene: 3. This CDR3 has 14 residues. CDR3 nucleotides: TGTGCCAGTAGTTGGGGACAGGCGAACACTGAAGCTTTCTTT. Translation gives CASSWGQANTEAFF.

V and J are TRBV4-2 and TRBJ2-1, with TRBD2 matching 7 bases. The CDR3 is made up of 14 amino acids. The junction had 10 bases not matched to a gene; V was cut back by 6 bases and J by 8 bases. Germline values: CDR1 LGHNA, CDR2 YNFKEQ. The CDR3 nucleotides read TGTGCCAGCAGACCGACTAGCCCCCGAGATGAGCAGTTCTTC. Translated, it gives CASRPTSPRDEQFF.

This sequence joins TRBV9 and TRBJ2-1; 7 bases are shared with TRBD2. V trimming: 4 bases; J trimming: 3 bases; junction bases outside the gene matches: 10. From germline, CDR1 is SGDLS and CDR2 YYNGEE. This CDR3 has 16 residues. The CDR3 sequence: CASSHGGLVDYNEQFF. CDR3 sequence (DNA): TGTGCCAGCAGCCATGGTGGACTAGTAGACTACAATGAGCAGTTCTTC. Full variable domain (remainder filled in from reference TRBV9 and TRBJ2-1): DSGVTQTPKHLITATGQRVTLRCSPRSGDLSVYWYQQSLDQGLQFLIQYYNGEERAKGNILERFSAQQFPDLHSELNLSSLELGDSALYFCASSHGGLVDYNEQFFGPGTRLTVL.

The chain uses TRBV7-6 and TRBJ2-7; 13 bases are shared with TRBD2. In germline, CDR1 is SGHVS, CDR2 FNYEAQ. The CDR3 spans 17 residues. V was pared by 1 base and J by 0 bases, with 3 bases of the junction left unmatched. The CDR3 sequence: CASSLGGTSGASYEQYF. The DNA for the CDR3 is TGTGCCAGCAGCTTAGGTGGGACTAGCGGGGCCTCCTACGAGCAGTACTTC.

The chain couples TRBV28 to TRBJ1-2; D perhaps matches TRBD1 (6 bases). V shed 6 bases and J shed 4 bases, with 15 bases lying between them. Germline V gene sequence: CDR1 MDHEN, CDR2 SYDVKM. This CDR3 has 14 residues. The CDR3 loop reads CASSSPPGAYGYTF. CDR3 bases: TGTGCCAGCAGCTCCCCGCCAGGGGCCTATGGCTACACCTTC.

This chain connects TRBV15 to TRBJ2-3, with 8 bases aligning to TRBD1. The CDR3 length is 18 residues. CDR1 and CDR2 (germline): LNHNV, YYDKDF (reference sequence). The V segment lost 1 base and the J segment 3 bases; nucleotides outside the gene matches: 12. CDR3: CATSRGGAGGLLTDTQYF. The CDR3 DNA reads as TGTGCCACCAGCAGAGGGGGAGCAGGGGGCTTGTTAACAGATACGCAGTATTTT.

This clone has just one count. V gene TRBV2 combines with J gene TRBJ2-7; 7 bases line up with TRBD1. This CDR3 has 13 amino acids. Germline-derived CDR1 and CDR2 are SNHLY and FYNNEI. Trimming took 5 bases from V and 3 from J; bases not matched to a gene: 4. The CDR3 spells CASSWDSYYEQYF. DNA for the CDR3: TGTGCCAGCAGTTGGGACAGCTACTACGAGCAGTACTTC.

In its sample, this clone was seen a few times. The genes are TRBV2 and TRBJ1-1, with D perhaps TRBD1 (5 bases). This CDR3 comprises 14 residues. Germline V gives CDR1 SNHLY, CDR2 FYNNEI. V was pared by 6 bases and J by 11 bases, with 22 bases between. Here the CDR3 DNA reads TGTGCCAGCAGCCCCTGGGACCGTCGATGGAGGGCTTTCTTT. It yields the protein CASSPWDRRWRAFF.

The rearrangement uses TRBV4-3 and TRBJ1-2, with D hard to call. Per the germline V gene, CDR1 is LGHNA and CDR2 is YSLEER. V lost 0 bases to trimming and J lost 3 bases, with 17 bases between them. This CDR3 has 17 residues. The CDR3 DNA reads as TGCGCCAGCAGCCAAGAGGTTGCGTCGACCGGTGACTATGGCTACACCTTC. Translation: CASSQEVASTGDYGYTF.

This clone was counted only a few times. V gene TRBV5-1 combines with J gene TRBJ2-2; D gene unclear. Germline V CDR1 and CDR2: SGHRS, YFSETQ. The V and J ends lost 4 bases and 1 base respectively, with 8 bases between them. This CDR3 contains 14 residues. CDR3 sequence reads: CASSVRQNTGELFF. DNA for the CDR3: TGCGCCAGCAGCGTACGACAGAACACCGGGGAGCTGTTTTTT.

The chain joins TRBV9 to TRBJ2-3, with 7 bases aligning to TRBD2. In germline, CDR1 is SGDLS, CDR2 YYNGEE. V gave up 6 bases and J gave up 7 bases; unmatched junction bases: 11. The CDR3 extends over 14 amino acids. In DNA form, the CDR3 reads TGTGCCAGCAATCCTAGCGGCTCCGGGAATACGCAGTATTTT. It is translated as CASNPSGSGNTQYF.

As regards this clone: The germline gene is not matched at one end of the junction; a read error may be the cause. J is TRBJ1-2 and V is TRBV5-6; 10 bases agree with TRBD1. The CDR3 is 13 amino acids. Germline CDR1 reads SGHDT; CDR2 reads YYEEEE. As DNA, the CDR3 is TGTGCCAGCAGCCCCGGGACAGGGGACGCGACCGGCTTC. Encoded protein: CASSPGTGDATGF.

The chain is built from TRBV5-1 and TRBJ1-1; possibly TRBD1 for D (6 bases). V was pared by 4 bases and J by 6 bases, with 19 bases between. The CDR3 loop spans 15 amino acids. Germline V gene sequence: CDR1 SGHRS, CDR2 YFSETQ. CDR3 protein: CASSPSQGPVSEAFF. CDR3 nucleotides: TGCGCCAGCAGCCCCTCACAGGGACCGGTTTCTGAAGCTTTCTTT. Combining the CDR3 with reference TRBV5-1 and TRBJ1-1 gives the whole variable domain KAGVTQTPRYLIKTRGQQVTLSCSPISGHRSVSWYQQTPGQGLQFLFEYFSETQRNKGNFPGRFSGRQFSNSRSEMNVSTLELGDSALYLCASSPSQGPVSEAFFGQGTRLTVV.

The V and J genes are TRBV7-6 and TRBJ2-7, with D perhaps TRBD1 (6 bases). CDR1 SGHVS and CDR2 FNYEAQ come from the germline V gene. This CDR3 contains 13 residues. Trimming took off 5 bases at V and 2 bases at J, with 10 bases between the two ends. This CDR3 reads CASSRQEAYEQYF. CDR3 bases: TGTGCCAGCAGCCGACAGGAAGCCTACGAGCAGTACTTC.

The chain links TRBV5-1 to TRBJ1-2, with D possibly matching TRBD1 (6 bases). V was clipped by 0 bases and J by 3 bases, with 12 bases between them. The V gene's germline CDR1 is SGHRS and CDR2 YFSETQ. CDR3 size: 15 residues. This chain's CDR3 is CASSLAAGADYGYTF. DNA for the CDR3: TGCGCCAGCAGCTTGGCGGCAGGGGCAGACTATGGCTACACCTTC.

This chain links TRBV6-5 with TRBJ2-1; tentative D call: TRBD2 (6 bases). Between the trimmed V and J ends, which lost 4 bases and 5 bases, there was a span of 12 bases. The CDR3 is 14 amino acids. Germline CDR1 and CDR2: MNHEY and SVGAGI. Here the CDR3 reads CASSLASENNEQFF. DNA for the CDR3: TGTGCCAGCAGTTTGGCTAGCGAAAACAATGAGCAGTTCTTC.

The chain recombines TRBV5-6 with TRBJ2-3, with TRBD2 matching over 9 bases. The CDR3 is 13 amino acids. CDR1 is SGHDT, CDR2 YYEEEE, per germline. J lost 10 bases, V lost 6 bases, and 9 bases had no gene match. CDR3 coding DNA: TGTGCCAGCACGCTGCGGGAGGGCCGGGCGCAGTATTTT. Amino acids: CASTLREGRAQYF.

The DNA for the CDR3 is TGCGCCAGCAGCCAAGATTTCAGTCTCGTACCCTACGAGCAGTACTTC. Its translation is CASSQDFSLVPYEQYF. V is TRBV4-3 and J is TRBJ2-7; no firm D call. The CDR3 runs to 16 residues. Germline CDR1 LGHNA, CDR2 YSLEER. V was trimmed by 0 bases and J by 2 bases, leaving 14 bases between them.